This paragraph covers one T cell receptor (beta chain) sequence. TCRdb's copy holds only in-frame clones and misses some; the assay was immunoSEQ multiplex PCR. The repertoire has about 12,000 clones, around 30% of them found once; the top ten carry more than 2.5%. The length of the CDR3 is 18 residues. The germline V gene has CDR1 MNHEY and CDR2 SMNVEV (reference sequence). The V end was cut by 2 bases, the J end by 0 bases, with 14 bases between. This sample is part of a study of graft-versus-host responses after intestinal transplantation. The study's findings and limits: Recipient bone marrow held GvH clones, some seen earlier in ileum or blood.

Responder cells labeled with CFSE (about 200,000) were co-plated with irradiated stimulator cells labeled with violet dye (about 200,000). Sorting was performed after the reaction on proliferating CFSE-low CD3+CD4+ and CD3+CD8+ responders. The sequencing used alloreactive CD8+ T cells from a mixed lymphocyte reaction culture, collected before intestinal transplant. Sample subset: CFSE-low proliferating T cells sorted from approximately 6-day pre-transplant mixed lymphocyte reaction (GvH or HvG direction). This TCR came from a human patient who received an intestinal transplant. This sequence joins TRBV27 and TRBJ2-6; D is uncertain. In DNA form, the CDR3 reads TGTGCCAGCAGTTTAATTGGCTTTTCCTACTCTGGGGCCAACGTCCTGACTTTC. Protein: CASSLIGFSYSGANVLTF.